The clone carrying this TCR beta chain was recorded a few times. Antigen unknown. This sample was taken from a study of T cell repertoires in cytomegalovirus infection. In the study overall: From public TCR beta signatures came an indication of both CMV infection and matching HLA type.

MiXCR, applied by TCRdb to the reads, yields one record per CDR3 protein. The profile shows 680,000 or so distinct CDR3 sequences, roughly 35% of them singletons. Study-level findings and limits: The cumulative frequency of public TCR beta families distinguished individuals who carried CMV together with the relevant HLA. The response measured ex vivo was dominated by TCR beta clonotypes (HLA-C-restricted and CMV-specific).

CDR3 size: 14 residues. V was cut by 4 bases and J by 8 bases, with 18 bases left in between. Germline V gene sequence: CDR1 SGHNT, CDR2 YYREEE (reference sequence). The receptor's source is a human donor in good health (CMV status not recorded). Some clones in this sample may be carry-over from other donors' samples. Sequencing used PBMCs. This chain connects TRBV5-4 to TRBJ1-1; maybe TRBD1 (5 bases). CDR3 DNA: TGTGCCAGCAGCCGAAGAGACAGTGGCGGCGAAGCTTTCTTT. Protein sequence: CASSRRDSGGEAFF.